The present T cell receptor beta chain was sequenced within a study of CXCR3-negative and CXCR3-positive naive CD8 T cells. Germline loops: CDR1 SQVTM, CDR2 ANQGSEA. The CDR3 has 17 residues. cDNA libraries for TRB were generated by 5' RACE incorporating UMI labels. From its re-call of the 5' RACE reads, TCRdb lists each CDR3 protein once, without DNA. The sample holds 45,000 to 60,000 distinct CDR3 sequences. Concerning this clonotype: Its antigen is currently unknown.

Sorting was done in triplicate for each CD8+ T cell subset (roughly 320,000 cells each). Overall study results and limits: TRBV-TRBJ usage matched between naive CXCR3-negative and CXCR3-positive cells but not between memory cells.

The chain employs TRBV29-1 and TRBJ2-3; the TRBD1 assignment by TCRdb is unverifiable without DNA. This receptor was identified in a human donor in good health. Some clones in this sample may be carry-over from other donors' samples. Sequenced material: memory CD8+ T cells from blood. CDR3 in amino acids: CSVELGLWGGLADTQYF.